These 26 T cell receptor beta chains were sequenced from one sample in a study of HIV-infected children after antiretroviral therapy interruption. The TCR library was built from RNA with a 3' RACE protocol and unique molecular identifiers. In TCRdb, the 3' RACE reads were re-called with MiXCR into one record per CDR3 protein. This sample has about 89,000 distinct CDR3 sequences, with 6.9% found just once. Regarding treatment: PENTA 11 planned treatment interruption arm or continuous ART arm. Here the sequenced sample was CD45RA+ CD4+ T cells from PBMCs, pooled from several time points, taken from a donor given antiretroviral therapy, either interrupted or continuous. Stated subset: naive CD4+ CD45RA+ CD45RO- T cells. The receptors were sampled from a pool of human donors with HIV.

This clonotype was seen a handful of times. The V call is TRBV20-1, the J call TRBJ2-7; tentative D call: TRBD1 (6 bases). The CDR3 spans 13 residues. Germline V gives CDR1 DFQATT, CDR2 SNEGSKA (reference sequence). V was shortened by 5 bases and J by 5 bases, with 16 bases between the two germline ends. CDR3 DNA sequence: TGCAGTGCTGTTGGCCAGGGGAAAAACGAGCAGTACTTC. Amino acids: CSAVGQGKNEQYF.

This clonotype was counted many times. The V gene is TRBV30, the J gene TRBJ2-7; D remains ambiguous. The germline CDR1 and CDR2 sequences are GTSNPN and SVGIG (reference sequence). CDR3 size: 13 residues. Trimming left V 5 bases short and J 4 bases short, with 15 bases between. The CDR3 nucleotides are TGTGCCTGGGGCACAGCTGGTGGTTACGAGCAGTACTTC. Translating gives CAWGTAGGYEQYF. The full variable domain, its missing parts supplied by reference TRBV30 and TRBJ2-7, is SQTIHQWPATLVQPVGSPLSLECTVEGTSNPNLYWYRQAAGRGLQLLFYSVGIGQISSEVPQNLSASRPQDRQFILSSKKLLLSDSGFYLCAWGTAGGYEQYFGPGTRLTVT.

This clonotype was recorded many times. This chain joins TRBV2 and TRBJ1-1, with D unclear. V gave up 7 bases and J gave up 0 bases, with 15 bases separating them. Germline values: CDR1 SNHLY, CDR2 FYNNEI. This CDR3 spans 15 amino acids. The chain's CDR3 is CASKGGPSMNTEAFF. The CDR3 DNA is TGTGCCAGCAAGGGCGGTCCTTCTATGAACACTGAAGCTTTCTTT. Filled out from reference TRBV2 and TRBJ1-1, the complete variable domain reads EPEVTQTPSHQVTQMGQEVILRCVPISNHLYFYWYRQILGQKVEFLVSFYNNEISEKSEIFDDQFSVERPDGSNFTLKIRSTKLEDSAMYFCASKGGPSMNTEAFFGQGTRLTVV.

The chain combines TRBV4-2 with TRBJ2-7; D is perhaps TRBD1 (6 bases). The CDR3 has 14 residues. The germline CDR1 and CDR2 sequences are LGHNA and YNFKEQ. The V end was cut by 4 bases, the J end by 3 bases, with 13 bases between. CDR3 amino acids: CASSPGQYNYEQYF. The DNA for the CDR3 is TGTGCCAGCAGCCCGGGACAATATAACTACGAGCAGTACTTC.

This clonotype showed up many times. The chain uses TRBV5-6 and TRBJ2-3; 10 bases match TRBD1. The CDR3 consists of 18 residues. Looked up from germline, CDR1 is SGHDT and CDR2 is YYEEEE. Trimming removed 0 bases from V and 3 bases from J; junction bases left unmatched: 10. The CDR3 loop reads CASSLVGTGAVQTDTQYF. In nucleotides, the CDR3 is TGTGCCAGCAGCTTGGTCGGGACAGGGGCGGTCCAGACAGATACGCAGTATTTT.

Ten or more counts support this clonotype. This chain uses TRBV7-2 with TRBJ1-4; D gene unclear. Trimming stripped 2 bases from V and 14 bases from J, with 15 bases between. The CDR3 has 13 amino acids. The germline V gene encodes CDR1 SGHTA and CDR2 FQGNSA. DNA for the CDR3: TGTGCCAGCAGCTTAAAAGAAGGAGGGTTGCTGTTTTTT. This encodes CASSLKEGGLLFF. The variable domain in full, with the rest retrieved from reference TRBV7-2 and TRBJ1-4, is GAGVSQSPSNKVTEKGKDVELRCDPISGHTALYWYRQSLGQGLEFLIYFQGNSAPDKSGLPSDRFSAERTGGSVSTLTIQRTQQEDSAVYLCASSLKEGGLLFFGSGTQLSVL.

The sample holds a few counts of this clonotype. V is TRBV5-1 and J is TRBJ2-1, with D possibly TRBD2 on 7 matching bases. V was shortened by 0 bases and J by 4 bases, with 11 bases between the two germline ends. Germline V gene sequence: CDR1 SGHRS, CDR2 YFSETQ. This CDR3 region has 15 residues. In DNA, the CDR3 is TGCGCCAGCAGCTTGGTGGGGGGGACATACAATGAGCAGTTCTTC. Protein sequence: CASSLVGGTYNEQFF.

This clonotype was recorded at least ten times. The DNA for the CDR3 is TGCAGCGTCCAACAGGGGCGAGACACTGAAGCTTTCTTT. Encoded protein: CSVQQGRDTEAFF. The gene calls are TRBV29-1 and TRBJ1-1, with 7 bases identical to TRBD1. The CDR3 extends over 13 amino acids. Germline lookup yields CDR1 SQVTM and CDR2 ANQGSEA. The V segment lost 6 bases and the J segment 3 bases; nucleotides outside the gene matches: 7. The full variable domain, completed using reference TRBV29-1 and TRBJ1-1, is SAVISQKPSRDICQRGTSLTIQCQVDSQVTMMFWYRQQPGQSLTLIATANQGSEATYESGFVIDKFPISRPNLTFSTLTVSNMSPEDSSIYLCSVQQGRDTEAFFGQGTRLTVV.

This clonotype was counted ten times or more. This chain uses TRBV25-1 with TRBJ1-6; tentatively, D is TRBD1 (6 bases). The CDR3 is 13 residues long. V shed 7 bases and J shed 10 bases, with 14 bases lying between them. CDR1 MGHDK and CDR2 SYGVNS come from the germline V gene. The CDR3 bases are TGTGCCAGCAAACAGGGTTGGGAGTCACCCCTCCACTTT. This translates into CASKQGWESPLHF.

This clonotype was seen ten or more times. The rearrangement joins TRBV6-6 to TRBJ1-1; D not certain. Germline V gene lookup returns CDR1 MNHNY and CDR2 SVGAGI (reference sequence). V was pared by 1 base and J by 0 bases, with 6 bases between. CDR3 length: 14 amino acids. The CDR3, as DNA: TGTGCCAGCAGTTACTTGGAGATGAACACTGAAGCTTTCTTT. This translates into CASSYLEMNTEAFF.

At least ten counts were recorded for this clonotype. The chain employs TRBV20-1 and TRBJ2-7; 9 positions match TRBD1. Germline V gene data show CDR1 as DFQATT and CDR2 as SNEGSKA (reference sequence). The CDR3 covers 13 residues. Trimming at V came to 7 bases and at J to 4 bases, leaving 8 bases not matched to a gene. This CDR3 reads CSVPRGQGYEQYF. The CDR3 DNA sequence: TGCAGTGTACCGCGGGGACAGGGTTACGAGCAGTACTTC.

The gene calls are TRBV7-9 and TRBJ1-1; tentative D call: TRBD1 (5 bases). CDR1 is SEHNR, CDR2 FQNEAQ, per germline (reference sequence). V was shortened by 5 bases and J by 1 base, with 14 bases between the two germline ends. There are 15 residues in the CDR3. CDR3 sequence (DNA): TGTGCCAGCAGCACCCCCACCGGGGCGAACACTGAAGCTTTCTTT. This encodes CASSTPTGANTEAFF.

This clonotype was seen repeatedly, ten times or more. The chain is built from TRBV19 and TRBJ2-2, with D tentatively TRBD1 or TRBD2 (6 bases each). CDR1 LNHDA and CDR2 SQIVND come from the germline V gene (reference sequence). Trimming cost V 5 bases and J 3 bases, with 10 bases left between them. The CDR3 loop spans 14 amino acids. The CDR3 nucleotides are TGTGCCAGTAGTCCCCGGGGGCACACCGGGGAGCTGTTTTTT. This sequence encodes CASSPRGHTGELFF.

This clonotype was seen more than once but under ten times. The CDR3, as DNA: TGTGCCAGCAGTTTTCCGCAGGCCAGCTCCTACGAGCAGTACTTC. This sequence encodes CASSFPQASSYEQYF. The V and J genes are TRBV12-3 or TRBV12-4 and TRBJ2-7; the D is unclear. Trimming took off 3 bases at V and 0 bases at J, with 12 bases between the two ends. The CDR3 extends over 15 amino acids.

This clonotype was picked up many times. This chain joins TRBV5-1 and TRBJ2-3; D is perhaps TRBD2 (6 bases). Germline CDR1 is SGHRS and CDR2 is YFSETQ. V lost 1 base, J lost 6 bases, and 12 bases lay in between. This CDR3 spans 14 amino acids. As DNA, the CDR3 is TGCGCCAGCAGCTTGTTACGCGGGATGGATACGCAGTATTTT. The encoded protein is CASSLLRGMDTQYF.

The sample holds many counts of this clonotype. This chain uses TRBV4-1 with TRBJ2-3; D is unclear. CDR1 is MGHRA and CDR2 is YSYEKL in the germline V gene. V gave up 2 bases and J gave up 5 bases, with 11 bases separating them. The CDR3 loop spans 14 amino acids. This CDR3 reads CASSQTGPVDTQYF. The CDR3 DNA follows: TGCGCCAGCAGCCAAACCGGACCCGTAGATACGCAGTATTTT.

This clonotype was seen ten or more times. This chain links TRBV4-1 with TRBJ2-1; 7 bases match TRBD1. The CDR3 loop spans 12 amino acids. V shed 2 bases, J shed 12 bases, and the junction held 4 bases outside the gene matches. CDR1 is MGHRA, CDR2 YSYEKL, per germline. The CDR3 coding sequence is TGCGCCAGCAGCCAACCGGGACAGAGGCAGTTCTTC. This gives the protein CASSQPGQRQFF.

The chain is built from TRBV10-3 and TRBJ1-1; 8 nucleotides line up with TRBD1. The CDR3 totals 14 residues. The junction had 4 bases not matched to a gene; V was cut back by 3 bases and J by 4 bases. CDR1 ENHRY and CDR2 SYGVKD come from the germline V gene. CDR3 bases: TGTGCCATCAGTGACGGACAGGGTGGCACTGAAGCTTTCTTT. Protein sequence: CAISDGQGGTEAFF.

The chain carries TRBV10-3 and TRBJ1-1; TRBD1 aligns across 8 bases. This CDR3 contains 13 residues. Germline V gene sequence: CDR1 ENHRY, CDR2 SYGVKD. Trimming at V came to 11 bases and at J to 5 bases, leaving 10 bases not matched to a gene. The CDR3 region has the DNA TGTGCCGTCCAGGGGGCTCAAGAGACTGAAGCTTTCTTT. As protein: CAVQGAQETEAFF.

This clonotype turned up a few times. CDR3: CASSSGTIAQPQHF. CDR3 DNA sequence: TGTGCCAGTAGTTCCGGGACAATCGCACAGCCCCAGCATTTT. This rearrangement joins TRBV19 to TRBJ1-5; D is perhaps TRBD1 (6 bases). The CDR3 length is 14 residues. V gave up 5 bases and J gave up 7 bases, with 15 bases separating them. Germline V gives CDR1 LNHDA, CDR2 SQIVND (reference sequence).

This clonotype was picked up a small number of times. This chain connects TRBV3-1 to TRBJ1-1, with D perhaps matching TRBD1 (6 bases). Deletions cut 4 bases from V and 0 bases from J, with 15 bases between. The germline V gene encodes CDR1 LGHDT and CDR2 YNNKEL (reference sequence). This CDR3 is built from 16 residues. The CDR3 nucleotides read TGTGCCAGCAGCCCCAGACAGGCCCCAGTGAACACTGAAGCTTTCTTT. As protein: CASSPRQAPVNTEAFF.

This clonotype was found many times. V and J are TRBV2 and TRBJ2-6; possibly TRBD1 for D (6 bases). Germline V gene lookup returns CDR1 SNHLY and CDR2 FYNNEI. V lost 3 bases, J lost 3 bases, and 15 bases lay in between. The CDR3 length is 17 residues. CDR3 amino acids: CASSDPGTIFGANVLTF. The DNA of the CDR3 is TGTGCCAGCAGTGACCCCGGGACAATCTTTGGGGCCAACGTCCTGACTTTC.

As regards this clonotype: A read error may account for a junction end that differs from germline. The rearrangement joins TRBV2 to TRBJ1-2; D not certain. The CDR3 has 15 amino acids. The germline CDR1 and CDR2 sequences are SNHLY and FYNNEI. The CDR3 DNA reads TGTGACAGCAGTGAAGAGGGCAGGATTAACTATGGCTACACCTTC. It codes for CDSSEEGRINYGYTF.

This clonotype was seen at least ten times. This chain links TRBV6-2 or TRBV6-3 with TRBJ2-1; D ambiguous. The ends were cut back, 2 bases at V and 3 bases at J, with 8 bases in the middle. The CDR3 is made up of 14 amino acids. CDR1 MNHEY and CDR2 SVGEGT come from the germline V gene. CDR3 DNA sequence: TGTGCCAGCAGTTACGTGAGAAACTACAATGAGCAGTTCTTC. Amino acids: CASSYVRNYNEQFF.

This clonotype occurred many times. CDR3 protein: CSLGQGTDTQYF. The DNA of the CDR3 is TGCAGCCTGGGACAGGGAACAGATACGCAGTATTTT. This chain connects TRBV29-1 to TRBJ2-3; 9 nucleotides line up with TRBD1. The CDR3 runs 12 residues. V shed 8 bases, J shed 3 bases, and the junction held 3 bases outside the gene matches. The V gene's germline CDR1 is SQVTM and CDR2 ANQGSEA.

This clonotype was seen many times. The gene calls are TRBV2 and TRBJ2-1; 13 bases line up with TRBD2. V shed 3 bases and J 14 bases; nucleotides not matched to a gene: 10. Germline values: CDR1 SNHLY, CDR2 FYNNEI. The CDR3 contains 15 residues. The CDR3 is CASSDDGLAGVREFF. The CDR3 DNA is TGTGCCAGCAGTGATGACGGACTAGCGGGAGTCCGGGAGTTCTTC.